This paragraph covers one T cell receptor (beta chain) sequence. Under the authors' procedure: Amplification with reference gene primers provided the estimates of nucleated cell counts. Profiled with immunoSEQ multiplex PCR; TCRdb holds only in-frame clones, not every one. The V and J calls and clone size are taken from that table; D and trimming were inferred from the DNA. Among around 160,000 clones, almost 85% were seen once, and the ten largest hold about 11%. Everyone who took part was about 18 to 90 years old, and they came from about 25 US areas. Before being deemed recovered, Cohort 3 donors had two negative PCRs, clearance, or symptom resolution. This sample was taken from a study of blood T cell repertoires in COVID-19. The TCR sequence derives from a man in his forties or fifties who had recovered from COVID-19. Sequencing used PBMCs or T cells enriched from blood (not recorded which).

The chain's CDR3 is CASSQGQRIGYTF. The DNA for the CDR3 is TGTGCCAGCAGCCAAGGACAGCGGATAGGCTACACCTTC. The genes are TRBV7-9 and TRBJ1-2; tentative D call: TRBD1 (6 bases). Germline V lookup: CDR1 SEHNR, CDR2 FQNEAQ (reference sequence). The V and J ends lost 5 bases and 8 bases respectively, with 15 bases between them. There are 13 residues in the CDR3.